What follows are 5 T cell receptor beta chains derived from one specimen sequenced in a study of blood T cell repertoires in COVID-19. The protocol was immunoSEQ multiplex PCR, while the TCRdb copy is restricted to in-frame clones and leaves out a portion. The sample lists approximately 100,000 clones; roughly nine tenths were seen once. What was sequenced was peripheral blood. The receptor set was obtained from a man aged 70 or older with acute or convalescent COVID-19.

In its sample, this clone was seen once. The junction differs from germline at one of its ends, possibly a read error. The CDR3 sequence is CASREGPGNTEAFF. CDR3 bases: TGTGCCAGCAGAGAAGGTCCGGGTAACACTGAAGCTTTCTTT. The chain is built from TRBV6-1 and TRBJ1-1, with D hard to call. This CDR3 has 14 amino acids. Germline V gene data show CDR1 as MNHNS and CDR2 as SASEGT.

This clone was found once. The chain employs TRBV4-1 and TRBJ2-3; D gene ambiguous. Trimming removed 1 base at V and 1 base at J, with 15 bases between. Per the germline V gene, CDR1 is MGHRA and CDR2 is YSYEKL. The CDR3 sequence is 17 residues long. Here the CDR3 reads CASSQARLGGGTDTQYF. DNA for the CDR3: TGCGCCAGCAGCCAAGCCAGACTTGGCGGCGGCACAGATACGCAGTATTTT.

A single count supports this clone. The V gene is TRBV6-5, the J gene TRBJ1-2, with 7 bases fitting TRBD1. The CDR3 sequence is 15 residues long. Germline CDR1 MNHEY, CDR2 SVGAGI. Trimming took 10 bases from V and 7 from J; bases not matched to a gene: 18. This chain's CDR3 is CATQKGGIDFIGYTF. The CDR3 DNA reads as TGTGCCACCCAGAAAGGGGGCATCGACTTTATTGGCTACACCTTC.

This clone has just one count. The CDR3 is CASSTLTGYGYTF. The CDR3 nucleotides read TGTGCCAGTAGTACTCTAACAGGCTATGGCTACACCTTC. This rearrangement joins TRBV19 to TRBJ1-2; a weak D match, TRBD1 (5 bases). The CDR3 length is 13 residues. Trimming took off 4 bases at V and 4 bases at J, with 10 bases between the two ends. Germline CDR1 and CDR2: LNHDA and SQIVND (reference sequence).

The CDR3, as DNA: TGTGCCAGCAGTAGACAGGGTTTCCAACCGCATTTT. Protein: CASSRQGFQPHF. The chain joins TRBV6-5 to TRBJ1-5, with 7 bases matching TRBD1. Germline assignment: CDR1 MNHEY and CDR2 SVGAGI. The J segment lost 15 bases and the V segment lost 5 bases, leaving 10 bases of the junction unmatched. CDR3 length equals 12 residues.